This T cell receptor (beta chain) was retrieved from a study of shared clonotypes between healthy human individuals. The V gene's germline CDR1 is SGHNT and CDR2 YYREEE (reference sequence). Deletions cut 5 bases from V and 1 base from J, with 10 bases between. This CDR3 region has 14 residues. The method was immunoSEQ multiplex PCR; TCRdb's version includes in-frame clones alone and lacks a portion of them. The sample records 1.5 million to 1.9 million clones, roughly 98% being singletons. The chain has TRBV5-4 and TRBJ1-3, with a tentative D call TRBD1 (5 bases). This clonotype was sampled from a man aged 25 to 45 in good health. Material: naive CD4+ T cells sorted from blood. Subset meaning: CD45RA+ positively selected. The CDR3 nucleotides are TGTGCCAGCAGTTCCCGACAGTCTGGAAACACCATATATTTT. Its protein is CASSSRQSGNTIYF.